Shown below are 5 T cell receptor beta chains from a single sample sequenced in a study of OX40 agonist ivuxolimab in advanced cancers. Some clones are missing from TCRdb's copy, which holds only in-frame ones; the method was immunoSEQ multiplex PCR. The table records roughly 81,000 clones, 75% to 90% of them present only once. The sequencing used CD4+ or CD8+ T cells sorted from blood, collected in a trial of the OX40 agonist ivuxolimab. The receptors shown here come from an adult with an advanced solid tumor such as melanoma, head and neck, liver or kidney cancer.

The chain employs TRBV5-1 and TRBJ2-1; weak D call: TRBD2 (6 bases). This CDR3 is 15 amino acids long. The V gene's germline CDR1 is SGHRS and CDR2 YFSETQ. The V end lost 3 bases, the J end lost 4 bases, and 14 bases lay between the germline ends. The CDR3 region has the DNA TGCGCCAGCAGCTACATAGGGACTGAATACAATGAGCAGTTCTTC. Its protein is CASSYIGTEYNEQFF.

The rearrangement links TRBV18 to TRBJ2-5; D call uncertain. CDR3 length equals 14 residues. Germline values: CDR1 KGHSH, CDR2 LQKENI. Deletions cut 0 bases from V and 0 bases from J, with 5 bases between. The CDR3, as DNA: TGTGCCAGCTCACCACCAGTGTACCAAGAGACCCAGTACTTC. Translating gives CASSPPVYQETQYF.

This chain links TRBV5-1 with TRBJ2-1; 7 nucleotides align to TRBD1. V was clipped by 0 bases and J by 8 bases; unmatched bases: 8. Germline V lookup: CDR1 SGHRS, CDR2 YFSETQ. CDR3 length equals 15 residues. The CDR3, as DNA: TGCGCCAGCAGCTTGGAGGGGGCCCCTAGGGATGAGCAGTTCTTC. Encoded protein: CASSLEGAPRDEQFF. The full variable domain, in which reference TRBV5-1 and TRBJ2-1 provide the parts outside the CDR3, is KAGVTQTPRYLIKTRGQQVTLSCSPISGHRSVSWYQQTPGQGLQFLFEYFSETQRNKGNFPGRFSGRQFSNSRSEMNVSTLELGDSALYLCASSLEGAPRDEQFFGPGTRLTVL.

V gene TRBV6-1 combines with J gene TRBJ1-1, with 11 bases matching TRBD1. J lost 5 bases, V lost 6 bases, and 8 bases had no gene match. The CDR3 covers 15 residues. Germline CDR1 reads MNHNS; CDR2 reads SASEGT. The CDR3 is CASSPDRGHGTEAFF. DNA for the CDR3: TGTGCCAGCAGCCCGGACAGGGGGCATGGGACTGAAGCTTTCTTT.

This clone was found once. The chain is built from TRBV7-9 and TRBJ2-5; 11 nucleotides agree with TRBD1. Germline CDR1 and CDR2: SEHNR and FQNEAQ (reference sequence). Germline trimming cut 7 bases from V and 5 bases from J; bases unmatched to any gene: 9. The CDR3 is 15 residues long. The CDR3 DNA reads TGTGCCAGCACCATTTTTGGGGACAGGGGGGAGACCCAGTACTTC. This encodes CASTIFGDRGETQYF.